This T cell receptor (beta chain) was retrieved from a study of cytomegalovirus exposure and HLA in healthy donors. Study conclusions and caveats: In vitro checks showed that three CMV-associated chains really do target CMV antigens. For cytomegalovirus status, the classifier reportedly gave diagnoses with high specificity and sensitivity. Researchers counted roughly 150 TCR beta chains as cytomegalovirus-associated.

The V gene lost 4 bases and the J gene lost 8 bases, with 21 bases spanning the gap. The germline gives CDR1 PRHDT, CDR2 FYEKMQ (reference sequence). This CDR3 is built from 16 residues. Sequenced by immunoSEQ multiplex PCR; TCRdb stores in-frame clones only, minus some. The sample consists of approximately 230,000 clones, approximately 84% of them appearing once. Worth noting for this clone: What it binds is not known.

The donors were members of the validation cohort, which comprised under 150 subjects and was separate from the first cohort of 600 to 850 subjects. The source is a man aged 18-30 years in good health and CMV-seropositive. The chain carries TRBV13 and TRBJ2-1; tentative D call: TRBD1 (6 bases). What was sequenced was PBMCs. Here the CDR3 DNA reads TGTGCCAGCAGCTCCGGCAGGGGAGAACTCACGGATGAGCAGTTCTTC. This gives the protein CASSSGRGELTDEQFF.